This is a list of T cell receptor beta chains from one sample in a study of blood T cell repertoires in COVID-19. Libraries were prepared by immunoSEQ multiplex PCR; TCRdb keeps only in-frame clonotypes and omits some of them. The sample lists approximately 200,000 clones; roughly four fifths were seen once. Sequencing was carried out using PBMCs or T cells enriched from blood (not recorded which). The receptors stem from a man aged 40-55 years who had recovered from COVID-19. CDR3s include the opening cysteine and the closing phenylalanine or tryptophan. D genes are given only for firm matches. Where a row states a size, it is once, few, many or the class of an expanded clone; other rows omit it.

clone size: -
J gene: TRBJ2-5
V gene: TRBV2
D gene: -
CDR3 protein: CASGQYQETQYF
CDR3 DNA: TGTGCCAGCGGACAGTACCAAGAGACCCAGTACTTC

clone size: -
J gene: TRBJ1-1
V gene: TRBV20-1
D gene: TRBD1
CDR3 protein: CSFGQEFAFF
CDR3 DNA: TGCAGTTTCGGACAGGAGTTTGCTTTCTTT

clone size: -
J gene: TRBJ2-3
V gene: TRBV6-2/TRBV6-3
D gene: TRBD1
CDR3 protein: CASSQDRVVGDTQYF
CDR3 DNA: TGTGCCAGCAGTCAGGACAGGGTTGTTGGAGATACGCAGTATTTT

clone size: -
J gene: TRBJ1-4
V gene: TRBV19
D gene: -
CDR3 protein: CASSGGRANNEKLFF
CDR3 DNA: TGTGCCAGTAGTGGGGGCCGCGCCAATAATGAAAAACTGTTTTTT

clone size: -
J gene: TRBJ1-2
V gene: TRBV6-5
D gene: TRBD1
CDR3 protein: CASSPGTAPNYGYTF
CDR3 DNA: TGTGCCAGCAGCCCAGGGACAGCCCCTAACTATGGCTACACCTTC

clone size: -
J gene: TRBJ2-1
V gene: TRBV7-2
D gene: -
CDR3 protein: CASSLDPSIYEQFF
CDR3 DNA: TGTGCCAGCAGCTTAGACCCGAGTATCTATGAGCAGTTCTTC

clone size: few
J gene: TRBJ1-5
V gene: TRBV7-9
D gene: -
CDR3 protein: CASSFQGNQPQHF
CDR3 DNA: TGTGCCAGCAGCTTCCAGGGCAATCAGCCCCAGCATTTT

clone size: -
J gene: TRBJ2-1
V gene: TRBV7-9
D gene: TRBD2
CDR3 protein: CASSSQVAGVGYNEQFF
CDR3 DNA: TGTGCCAGCAGCTCCCAGGTGGCGGGAGTGGGTTACAATGAGCAGTTCTTC

clone size: -
J gene: TRBJ2-3
V gene: TRBV27
D gene: TRBD2
CDR3 protein: CASRLGLAGATDTQYF
CDR3 DNA: TGTGCCAGTCGGTTGGGGCTAGCGGGAGCAACAGATACGCAGTATTTT

clone size: -
J gene: TRBJ2-1
V gene: TRBV27
D gene: -
CDR3 protein: CASSLSRLVRHEQFF
CDR3 DNA: TGTGCCAGCAGTTTATCGAGGCTAGTGCGGCATGAGCAGTTCTTC

clone size: -
J gene: TRBJ2-5
V gene: TRBV24-1
D gene: TRBD1
CDR3 protein: CATSAGTGYQETQYF
CDR3 DNA: TGTGCCACCAGTGCCGGGACAGGCTACCAAGAGACCCAGTACTTC

clone size: few
J gene: TRBJ2-3
V gene: TRBV4-1
D gene: TRBD2
CDR3 protein: CASSQRSLAGGPTDTQYF
CDR3 DNA: TGCGCCAGCAGCCAACGATCTTTAGCGGGAGGGCCAACAGATACGCAGTATTTT

clone size: few
J gene: TRBJ1-2
V gene: TRBV29-1
D gene: -
CDR3 protein: CSSEGGVGGYTF
CDR3 DNA: TGCAGCTCGGAGGGAGGGGTGGGCGGCTACACCTTC

clone size: -
J gene: TRBJ2-7
V gene: TRBV10-3
D gene: -
CDR3 protein: CAISDEVGGAIYEQYF
CDR3 DNA: TGTGCCATCAGTGATGAGGTTGGGGGGGCCATCTACGAGCAGTACTTC

clone size: -
J gene: TRBJ1-1
V gene: TRBV5-1
D gene: -
CDR3 protein: CASSLNPDSTEAFF
CDR3 DNA: TGCGCCAGCAGCTTGAACCCAGACTCCACTGAAGCTTTCTTT

clone size: -
J gene: TRBJ1-2
V gene: TRBV5-1
D gene: -
CDR3 protein: CASSSRGDNYGYTF
CDR3 DNA: TGCGCCAGCAGCTCGCGGGGGGACAACTATGGCTACACCTTC

clone size: -
J gene: TRBJ1-1
V gene: TRBV2
D gene: TRBD1
CDR3 protein: CASYVRDRGLAEAFF
CDR3 DNA: TGTGCCAGCTATGTCCGGGACAGGGGTCTTGCTGAAGCTTTCTTT

clone size: -
J gene: TRBJ2-3
V gene: TRBV9
D gene: -
CDR3 protein: CASSTGWSGLGTDTQYF
CDR3 DNA: TGTGCCAGCAGCACCGGGTGGAGCGGGCTGGGGACAGATACGCAGTATTTT

clone size: -
J gene: TRBJ1-2
V gene: TRBV28
D gene: TRBD1
CDR3 protein: CASSYSPQGANTF
CDR3 DNA: TGTGCCAGCAGCTACTCCCCCCAGGGGGCCAACACCTTC

clone size: -
J gene: TRBJ1-2
V gene: TRBV6-5
D gene: -
CDR3 protein: CASSSLSKRGYTF
CDR3 DNA: TGTGCCAGCAGTTCCCTCAGTAAGCGTGGCTACACCTTC

clone size: -
J gene: TRBJ1-2
V gene: TRBV2
D gene: -
CDR3 protein: CASSFPGQQQGVNYGYTF
CDR3 DNA: TGTGCCAGCAGCTTTCCGGGACAACAACAAGGGGTCAACTATGGCTACACCTTC

clone size: -
J gene: TRBJ1-2
V gene: TRBV19
D gene: -
CDR3 protein: CASSSTGPYGYTF
CDR3 DNA: TGTGCCAGCAGTAGTACAGGGCCCTATGGCTACACCTTC

clone size: -
J gene: TRBJ1-5
V gene: TRBV20-1
D gene: TRBD1
CDR3 protein: CSASGDSDQPQHF
CDR3 DNA: TGCAGTGCTAGTGGGGACAGTGATCAGCCCCAGCATTTT

clone size: once
J gene: TRBJ2-3
V gene: TRBV29-1
D gene: -
CDR3 protein: CSVESVTDTQYF
CDR3 DNA: TGCAGCGTTGAATCGGTTACAGATACGCAGTATTTT

clone size: -
J gene: TRBJ1-4
V gene: TRBV4-1
D gene: TRBD1
CDR3 protein: CASSHGDRVGEKLFF
CDR3 DNA: TGCGCCAGCAGCCACGGGGACAGGGTGGGCGAAAAACTGTTTTTT

clone size: once
J gene: TRBJ1-3
V gene: TRBV15
D gene: TRBD1
CDR3 protein: CATSRGGQGADTIYF
CDR3 DNA: TGTGCCACCAGCAGAGGCGGGCAGGGGGCGGACACCATATATTTT

clone size: -
J gene: TRBJ1-2
V gene: TRBV28
D gene: TRBD1
CDR3 protein: CASRGTGGTYYGYTF
CDR3 DNA: TGTGCCAGCAGGGGTACAGGGGGAACTTACTATGGCTACACCTTC

clone size: -
J gene: TRBJ2-7
V gene: TRBV19
D gene: -
CDR3 protein: CASGTPPSYEQYF
CDR3 DNA: TGTGCCAGTGGGACACCTCCTTCCTACGAGCAGTACTTC

clone size: -
J gene: TRBJ1-4
V gene: TRBV4-1
D gene: -
CDR3 protein: CASSQPLQGPEKLFF
CDR3 DNA: TGCGCCAGCAGCCAACCCCTGCAGGGCCCGGAAAAACTGTTTTTT

clone size: -
J gene: TRBJ1-2
V gene: TRBV6-5
D gene: -
CDR3 protein: CASSKQSSNYGYTF
CDR3 DNA: TGTGCCAGCAGTAAACAGAGTTCTAACTATGGCTACACCTTC

clone size: few
J gene: TRBJ1-3
V gene: TRBV5-1
D gene: -
CDR3 protein: CASSYEGVDKYSGNTIYF
CDR3 DNA: TGCGCCAGCAGTTATGAGGGGGTGGACAAGTACTCTGGAAACACCATATATTTT

clone size: -
J gene: TRBJ1-1
V gene: TRBV6-5
D gene: -
CDR3 protein: CATSFVSGDTEAFF
CDR3 DNA: TGTGCCACAAGTTTCGTTTCAGGGGACACTGAAGCTTTCTTT

clone size: -
J gene: TRBJ1-2
V gene: TRBV6-5
D gene: TRBD1
CDR3 protein: CASSFRDRVNGYTF
CDR3 DNA: TGTGCCAGCAGTTTCCGGGACAGGGTGAATGGCTACACCTTC

clone size: -
J gene: TRBJ2-7
V gene: TRBV10-3
D gene: -
CDR3 protein: CAISETGHSYEQYF
CDR3 DNA: TGTGCCATCAGTGAAACAGGTCACTCCTACGAGCAGTACTTC

clone size: few
J gene: TRBJ1-6
V gene: TRBV2
D gene: TRBD1
CDR3 protein: CASRVGQGNSPLHF
CDR3 DNA: TGTGCCAGCAGGGTTGGACAGGGTAATTCACCCCTCCACTTT

clone size: -
J gene: TRBJ1-2
V gene: TRBV5-1
D gene: TRBD1
CDR3 protein: CASSRAERDRVGYTF
CDR3 DNA: TGCGCCAGCAGCCGAGCGGAGAGGGACAGAGTTGGCTACACCTTC

clone size: -
J gene: TRBJ2-5
V gene: TRBV2
D gene: TRBD1
CDR3 protein: CASKDRDRGSKTQYF
CDR3 DNA: TGTGCCAGCAAGGATAGGGACAGGGGGTCGAAGACCCAGTACTTC

clone size: -
J gene: TRBJ1-2
V gene: TRBV15
D gene: -
CDR3 protein: CATSEGFDYGYTF
CDR3 DNA: TGTGCCACCAGCGAGGGTTTTGACTATGGCTACACCTTC

clone size: -
J gene: TRBJ1-1
V gene: TRBV6-6
D gene: -
CDR3 protein: CASTSLGGTEAFF
CDR3 DNA: TGTGCCAGCACCTCCCTAGGGGGCACTGAAGCTTTCTTT

clone size: once
J gene: TRBJ2-5
V gene: TRBV4-3
D gene: TRBD2
CDR3 protein: CASSQFTGTSGETQYF
CDR3 DNA: TGCGCCAGCAGTCAATTTACCGGGACTAGCGGAGAGACCCAGTACTTC

clone size: -
J gene: TRBJ2-1
V gene: TRBV19
D gene: -
CDR3 protein: CASSISLSSYNEQFF
CDR3 DNA: TGTGCCAGTAGTATATCCCTCAGCTCCTACAATGAGCAGTTCTTC

clone size: -
J gene: TRBJ1-1
V gene: TRBV5-4
D gene: TRBD1
CDR3 protein: CASSPPGGSTEAFF
CDR3 DNA: TGTGCCAGCAGTCCGCCAGGGGGGAGCACTGAAGCTTTCTTT

clone size: many
J gene: TRBJ2-1
V gene: TRBV14
D gene: -
CDR3 protein: CASSQLQRSYNEQFF
CDR3 DNA: TGTGCCAGCAGCCAACTCCAGCGGAGCTACAATGAGCAGTTCTTC

clone size: -
J gene: TRBJ1-1
V gene: TRBV28
D gene: TRBD1
CDR3 protein: CASKPDRENTEAFF
CDR3 DNA: TGTGCCAGCAAGCCGGACAGGGAGAACACTGAAGCTTTCTTT

clone size: -
J gene: TRBJ1-1
V gene: TRBV6-5
D gene: -
CDR3 protein: CASSYIGENTEAFF
CDR3 DNA: TGTGCCAGCAGTTACATCGGGGAAAACACTGAAGCTTTCTTT

clone size: -
J gene: TRBJ1-2
V gene: TRBV4-1
D gene: -
CDR3 protein: CASSQQDFLPTANYGYTF
CDR3 DNA: TGCGCCAGCAGCCAGCAGGATTTCCTACCGACCGCTAACTATGGCTACACCTTC

clone size: -
J gene: TRBJ2-1
V gene: TRBV2
D gene: TRBD1
CDR3 protein: CASRQGANNEQFF
CDR3 DNA: TGTGCCAGCAGACAGGGGGCTAACAATGAGCAGTTCTTC

clone size: -
J gene: TRBJ2-7
V gene: TRBV29-1
D gene: -
CDR3 protein: CSVVRGSSYEQYF
CDR3 DNA: TGCAGCGTTGTACGGGGGAGCTCCTACGAGCAGTACTTC

clone size: -
J gene: TRBJ1-1
V gene: TRBV3-1/TRBV3-2
D gene: -
CDR3 protein: CASSQATGRGTEAFF
CDR3 DNA: TGTGCCAGCAGCCAAGCCACGGGCAGGGGCACTGAAGCTTTCTTT

clone size: once
J gene: TRBJ1-2
V gene: TRBV19
D gene: TRBD1
CDR3 protein: CGQGARGYTF
CDR3 DNA: TGTGGACAGGGGGCGCGGGGCTACACCTTC

clone size: -
J gene: TRBJ1-2
V gene: TRBV5-5
D gene: -
CDR3 protein: CASSLAPGTGYGYTF
CDR3 DNA: TGTGCCAGCAGCTTGGCCCCGGGGACTGGGTATGGCTACACCTTC